This T cell receptor (beta chain) originates from a study of cytomegalovirus exposure and HLA in healthy donors. Study observations and caveats: Among TCR beta chains, those listed as cytomegalovirus-associated numbered more than 150. Confirmation was obtained in vitro that three CMV-associated chains are specific for CMV antigens.

The data were produced by immunoSEQ multiplex PCR, yet TCRdb's version contains in-frame clones alone and is incomplete. The sample holds 210,000 or so clones, about 91% seen once. In regard to this clone: Its target is not known.

Per the germline V gene, CDR1 is SGHRS and CDR2 is YFSETQ. V was clipped by 3 bases and J by 2 bases; unmatched bases: 2. This CDR3 comprises 14 residues. The sequenced sample consisted of PBMCs. The TCR sequence derives from a young woman in good health and CMV-seronegative. The rearrangement links TRBV5-1 to TRBJ2-7; 10 nucleotides agree with TRBD2. The CDR3 DNA reads as TGCGCCAGCAGCTCCGGACTAGCGGCCTACGAGCAGTACTTC. Its translation: CASSSGLAAYEQYF.